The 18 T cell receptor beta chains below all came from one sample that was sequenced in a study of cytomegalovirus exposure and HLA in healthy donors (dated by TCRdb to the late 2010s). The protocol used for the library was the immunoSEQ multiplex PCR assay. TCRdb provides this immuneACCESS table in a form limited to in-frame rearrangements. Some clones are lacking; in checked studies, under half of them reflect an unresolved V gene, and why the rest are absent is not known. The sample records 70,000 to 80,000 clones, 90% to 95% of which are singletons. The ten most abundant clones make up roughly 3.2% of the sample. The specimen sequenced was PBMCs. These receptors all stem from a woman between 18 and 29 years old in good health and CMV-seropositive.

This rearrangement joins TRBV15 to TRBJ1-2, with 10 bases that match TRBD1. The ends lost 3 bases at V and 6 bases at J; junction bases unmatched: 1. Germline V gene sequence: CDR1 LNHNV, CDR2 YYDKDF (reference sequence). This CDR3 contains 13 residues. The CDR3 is CATSRDRGDGYTF. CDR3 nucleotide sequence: TGTGCCACCAGCAGGGACAGGGGGGATGGCTACACCTTC.

CDR3 residues: CASTARPGTFSTEAFF. CDR3 sequence (DNA): TGTGCCAGCACCGCGAGACCCGGGACATTTAGCACTGAAGCTTTCTTT. This rearrangement joins TRBV27 to TRBJ1-1; TRBD1 is a possible D gene (6 bases). V dropped 7 bases and J dropped 4 bases, with 22 bases sitting between them. Germline loops: CDR1 MNHEY, CDR2 SMNVEV (reference sequence). The CDR3 consists of 16 residues.

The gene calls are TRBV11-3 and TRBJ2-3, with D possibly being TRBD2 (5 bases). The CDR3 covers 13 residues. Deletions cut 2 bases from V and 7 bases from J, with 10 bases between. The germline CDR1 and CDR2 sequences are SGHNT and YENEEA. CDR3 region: CASSLNHGNTQYF. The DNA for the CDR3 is TGTGCCAGCAGCTTAAACCACGGGAATACGCAGTATTTT.

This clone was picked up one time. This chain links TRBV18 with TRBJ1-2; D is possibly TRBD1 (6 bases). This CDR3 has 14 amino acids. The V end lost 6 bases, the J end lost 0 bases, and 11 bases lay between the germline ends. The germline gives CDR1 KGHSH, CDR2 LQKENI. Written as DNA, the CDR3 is TGTGCCAGCTCTCTGGACAGAGCTAACTATGGCTACACCTTC. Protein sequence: CASSLDRANYGYTF.

CDR3 sequence (DNA): TGTGCCAGCAGCTTGGACTTCAAGAACACCGGGGAGCTGTTTTTT. Amino acids: CASSLDFKNTGELFF. The chain has TRBV5-4 and TRBJ2-2; no firm D call. The CDR3 has 15 residues. Germline CDR1 is SGHNT and CDR2 is YYREEE (reference sequence). V was trimmed by 0 bases and J by 1 base, leaving 7 bases between them.

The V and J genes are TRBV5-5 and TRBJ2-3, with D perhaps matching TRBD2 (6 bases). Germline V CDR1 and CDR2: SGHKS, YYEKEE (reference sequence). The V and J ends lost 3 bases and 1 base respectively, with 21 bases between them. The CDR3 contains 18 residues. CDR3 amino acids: CASSSQWAGNSGTDTQYF. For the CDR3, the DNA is TGTGCCAGCAGCTCCCAGTGGGCGGGGAACTCCGGCACAGATACGCAGTATTTT.

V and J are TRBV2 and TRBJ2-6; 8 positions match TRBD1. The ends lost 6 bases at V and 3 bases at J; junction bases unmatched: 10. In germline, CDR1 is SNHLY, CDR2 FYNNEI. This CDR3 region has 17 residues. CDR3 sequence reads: CASRPGQGRNGANVLTF. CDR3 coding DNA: TGTGCCAGCAGGCCCGGACAGGGAAGGAATGGGGCCAACGTCCTGACTTTC.

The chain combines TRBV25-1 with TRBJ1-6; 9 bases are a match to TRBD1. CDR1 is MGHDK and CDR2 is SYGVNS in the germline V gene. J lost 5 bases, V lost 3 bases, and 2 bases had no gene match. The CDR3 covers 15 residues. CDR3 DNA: TGTGCCAGCAGTGAGGGACAGGGAAATAATTCACCCCTCCACTTT. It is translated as CASSEGQGNNSPLHF.

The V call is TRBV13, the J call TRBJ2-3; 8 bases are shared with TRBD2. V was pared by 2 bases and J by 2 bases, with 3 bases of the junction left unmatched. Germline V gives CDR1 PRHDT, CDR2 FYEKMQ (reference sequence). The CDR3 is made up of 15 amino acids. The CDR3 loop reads CASSLTSGFTDTQYF. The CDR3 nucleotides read TGTGCCAGCAGCTTAACTAGCGGATTCACAGATACGCAGTATTTT.

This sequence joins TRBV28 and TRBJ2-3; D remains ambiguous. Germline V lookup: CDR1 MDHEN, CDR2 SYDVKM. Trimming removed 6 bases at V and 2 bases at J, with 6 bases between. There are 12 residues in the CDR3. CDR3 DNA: TGTGCCAGCAGGGGCCCCACAGATACGCAGTATTTT. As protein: CASRGPTDTQYF.

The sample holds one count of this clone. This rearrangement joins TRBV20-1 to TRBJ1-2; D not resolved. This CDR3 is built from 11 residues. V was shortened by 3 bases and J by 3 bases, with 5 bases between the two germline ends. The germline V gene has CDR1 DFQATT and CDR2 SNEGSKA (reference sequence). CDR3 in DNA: TGCAGTGCTAGGGCGGACTATGGCTACACCTTC. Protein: CSARADYGYTF.

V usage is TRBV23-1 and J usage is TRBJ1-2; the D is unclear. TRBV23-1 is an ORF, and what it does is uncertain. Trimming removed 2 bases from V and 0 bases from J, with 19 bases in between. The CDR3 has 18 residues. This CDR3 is CASSQRKGRLLTNYGYTF. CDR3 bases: TGCGCCAGCAGTCAAAGGAAAGGGAGGCTGCTTACTAACTATGGCTACACCTTC.

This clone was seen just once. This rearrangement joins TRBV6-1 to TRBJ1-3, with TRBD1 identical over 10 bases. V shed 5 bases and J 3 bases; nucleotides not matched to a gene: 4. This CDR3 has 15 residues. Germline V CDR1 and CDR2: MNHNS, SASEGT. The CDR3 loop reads CASSRDRGYGNTIYF. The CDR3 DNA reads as TGTGCCAGCAGTCGGGACAGGGGTTATGGAAACACCATATATTTT.

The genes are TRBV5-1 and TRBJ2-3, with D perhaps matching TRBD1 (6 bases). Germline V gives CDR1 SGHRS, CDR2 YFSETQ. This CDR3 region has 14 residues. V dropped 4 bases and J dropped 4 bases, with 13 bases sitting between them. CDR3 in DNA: TGCGCCAGCAGCGAACACACAGGGTCAGATACGCAGTATTTT. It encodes CASSEHTGSDTQYF.

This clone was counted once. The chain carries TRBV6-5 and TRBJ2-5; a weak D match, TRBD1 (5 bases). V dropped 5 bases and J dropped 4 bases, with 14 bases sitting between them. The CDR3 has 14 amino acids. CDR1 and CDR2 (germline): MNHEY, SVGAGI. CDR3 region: CASSKLGGAETQYF. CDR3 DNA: TGTGCCAGCAGTAAGCTAGGTGGGGCAGAGACCCAGTACTTC.

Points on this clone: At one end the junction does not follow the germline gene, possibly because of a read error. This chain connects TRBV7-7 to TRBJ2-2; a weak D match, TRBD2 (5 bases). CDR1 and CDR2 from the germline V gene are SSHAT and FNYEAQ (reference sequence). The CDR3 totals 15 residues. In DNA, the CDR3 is TGTGCTAGCAGCTTAGCCGGGAAACGTGAAGGGGAGCTGTTTTTT. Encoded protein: CASSLAGKREGELFF.

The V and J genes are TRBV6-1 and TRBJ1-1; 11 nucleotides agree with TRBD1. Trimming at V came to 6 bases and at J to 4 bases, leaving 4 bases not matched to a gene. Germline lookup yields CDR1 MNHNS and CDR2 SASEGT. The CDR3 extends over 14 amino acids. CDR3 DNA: TGTGCCAGCAGGGGACAGGGGGTGACCACTGAAGCTTTCTTT. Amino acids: CASRGQGVTTEAFF.

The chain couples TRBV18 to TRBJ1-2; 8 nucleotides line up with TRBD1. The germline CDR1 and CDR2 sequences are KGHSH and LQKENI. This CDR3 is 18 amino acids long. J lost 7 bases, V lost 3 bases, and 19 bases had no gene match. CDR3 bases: TGTGCCAGCTCACCGATTGTCTCCCCCACAGGGGGATTGTTTGGCTACACCTTC. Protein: CASSPIVSPTGGLFGYTF.